This T cell receptor beta chain was identified in a study of T cell changes during pregnancy in multiple sclerosis. The CDR3 covers 15 residues. J gave up 3 bases and V 5 bases, and 7 bases lay outside the gene matches. Germline assignment: CDR1 MNHNY and CDR2 SVGAGI (reference sequence). Measured with immunoSEQ multiplex PCR; TCRdb has only the in-frame clones, and not every one. In the table there are almost 40,000 clones, 75% to 95% of which are singletons. The receptor was derived from a female donor in good health, enrolled as a control in a pregnancy study. Here the sequenced sample was CD4+ T cells from peripheral blood mononuclear cells, taken in the third trimester of pregnancy. The chain links TRBV6-6 to TRBJ1-2, with 9 nucleotides matching TRBD1. In DNA form, the CDR3 reads TGTGCCAGCAGTCTCCCGACAGGGGGAGACTATGGCTACACCTTC. Translating it yields CASSLPTGGDYGYTF.